A single sample gave rise to the 15 T cell receptor beta chains below, sequenced in a study of blood T cells in healthy people across ages. The second PCR ran about 6 to 12 cycles with a sample-barcoded 5' primer and J-beta primers. TCRdb used MiXCR to reprocess the 5' RACE reads, holding one entry per CDR3 protein. This table has approximately 830,000 distinct CDR3 sequences, around two thirds appearing once. The specimen sequenced was blood. These receptor sequences come from a man younger than 40 in good health.

The V call is TRBV6-2 or TRBV6-3, the J call TRBJ2-1; D is ambiguous. Trimming stripped 0 bases from V and 5 bases from J, with 5 bases between. Per the germline V gene, CDR1 is MNHEY and CDR2 is SVGEGT. CDR3 length equals 13 residues. The CDR3 DNA reads TGTGCCAGCAGTTACTCGTCAGACAATGAGCAGTTCTTC. Its translation is CASSYSSDNEQFF.

The chain links TRBV13 to TRBJ1-2; D is perhaps TRBD1 (6 bases). CDR1 PRHDT and CDR2 FYEKMQ come from the germline V gene (reference sequence). With 5 bases removed from V and 0 bases from J, the gap between germline ends came to 16 bases. The CDR3 is 16 amino acids. The CDR3: CASSPQQGLTNYGYTF. The CDR3 DNA sequence: TGTGCCAGCAGCCCTCAACAGGGACTAACTAACTATGGCTACACCTTC.

The chain links TRBV11-1 to TRBJ2-7, with D possibly being TRBD2 (6 bases). Trimming stripped 5 bases from V and 3 bases from J, with 17 bases between. The CDR3 runs 15 residues. Germline loops: CDR1 SGHAT, CDR2 FQDESV (reference sequence). CDR3 nucleotide sequence: TGTGCCAGCAGCGTCCGGGACTTACCAGTCTACGAGCAGTACTTC. Protein: CASSVRDLPVYEQYF.

The J gene is TRBJ2-3, the V gene TRBV24-1; the D gene is possibly TRBD1 (7 bases). The CDR3 is 15 residues long. V gave up 3 bases and J gave up 4 bases, with 13 bases separating them. Germline V gene lookup returns CDR1 KGHDR and CDR2 SFDVKD. CDR3 loop: CATSDEEGAADTQYF. CDR3 DNA: TGTGCCACCAGTGATGAGGAGGGGGCGGCAGATACGCAGTATTTT.

The V call is TRBV4-2, the J call TRBJ2-1, with a possible D match to TRBD1 (6 bases). The CDR3 totals 16 residues. The ends were cut back, 0 bases at V and 10 bases at J, with 19 bases in the middle. Looked up from germline, CDR1 is LGHNA and CDR2 is YNFKEQ. The CDR3 region is CASSQDFRGPLGEQFF. The CDR3 DNA reads TGTGCCAGCAGCCAAGATTTCAGGGGCCCTCTGGGGGAGCAGTTCTTC.

The chain uses TRBV9 and TRBJ1-2; D might be TRBD1 (5 bases). V shed 10 bases and J shed 11 bases, with 21 bases lying between them. From germline, CDR1 is SGDLS and CDR2 YYNGEE. The CDR3 is 12 amino acids. The CDR3 DNA reads TGTGCCTCTACGGCACAGGCGTCGCGGTACACCTTC. Translating gives CASTAQASRYTF. Together with reference TRBV9 and TRBJ1-2, the CDR3 gives the full variable domain: DSGVTQTPKHLITATGQRVTLRCSPRSGDLSVYWYQQSLDQGLQFLIQYYNGEERAKGNILERFSAQQFPDLHSELNLSSLELGDSALYFCASTAQASRYTFGSGTRLTVV.

The chain joins TRBV29-1 to TRBJ2-1, with a possible D match to TRBD1 (6 bases). The V gene lost 7 bases and the J gene lost 0 bases, with 13 bases spanning the gap. This CDR3 has 14 residues. The germline V gene encodes CDR1 SQVTM and CDR2 ANQGSEA. CDR3 bases: TGCAGCGCCCTACTGACAGGCTCCTACAATGAGCAGTTCTTC. Translated, it gives CSALLTGSYNEQFF.

The table lists this clonotype with a few counts. This rearrangement joins TRBV6-2 or TRBV6-3 to TRBJ2-1, with 9 bases aligning to TRBD2. Germline loops: CDR1 MNHEY, CDR2 SVGEGT. V shed 2 bases, J shed 7 bases, and the junction held 9 bases outside the gene matches. There are 16 residues in the CDR3. The CDR3 DNA follows: TGTGCCAGCAGTTACGGAAAGGCTAGCGGGGTAAATGAGCAGTTCTTC. As protein: CASSYGKASGVNEQFF.

The chain carries TRBV24-1 and TRBJ2-1, with a possible D match to TRBD1 (6 bases). The CDR3 is 13 residues long. Germline V lookup: CDR1 KGHDR, CDR2 SFDVKD. Trimming pared 10 bases from V and 4 bases from J, leaving 13 bases between. The CDR3 region has the DNA TGTGCCACGTCTCCGGGACATTACAATGAGCAGTTCTTC. Translating gives CATSPGHYNEQFF.

Comments on this clonotype: Sequence at one end of the junction differs from germline and may be a read error. The V call is TRBV4-2, the J call TRBJ2-3, with TRBD2 as a possible D gene (5 bases). CDR3 length equals 16 residues. Germline assignment: CDR1 LGHNA and CDR2 YNFKEQ. The DNA for the CDR3 is TGTGCCAACAGCCAAGAGGAGGCAGGTTGGTTGGATACGCAGTATTTT. Translated, it gives CANSQEEAGWLDTQYF.

This chain connects TRBV12-3 or TRBV12-4 to TRBJ2-4; TRBD1 aligns across 8 bases. The J call could be wrong; TRBJ2-7 is a better fit for the DNA end. This CDR3 region has 14 residues. DNA of the CDR3: TGTGCCAGCAGCCCCCGGACAGGGCTCTCCGAGCAGTACTTC. Translating gives CASSPRTGLSEQYF.

This clonotype has a single count. V is TRBV20-1 and J is TRBJ1-2, with D tentatively TRBD1 (6 bases). V lost 4 bases and J 2 bases, leaving 14 bases between the germline ends. The CDR3 has 14 amino acids. In germline, CDR1 is DFQATT, CDR2 SNEGSKA (reference sequence). CDR3 protein: CSANRGQINYGYTF. CDR3 nucleotides: TGCAGTGCTAACCGAGGACAGATAAACTATGGCTACACCTTC.

The CDR3 is CAISQLAGGGADTQYF. The CDR3 bases are TGTGCCATCAGCCAACTAGCGGGGGGCGGTGCGGATACGCAGTATTTT. The rearrangement uses TRBV10-3 and TRBJ2-3, with 12 positions matching TRBD2. The trim removed 6 bases at V and 6 bases at J, leaving 10 bases unmatched. CDR1 ENHRY and CDR2 SYGVKD come from the germline V gene. This CDR3 has 16 residues.

The chain employs TRBV7-3 and TRBJ2-7; 8 bases agree with TRBD1. The J call may be wrong; the DNA end is better matched by TRBJ2-5. CDR1 and CDR2 from the germline V gene are SGHTA and FQGTGA. The CDR3 sequence is 15 residues long. CDR3 sequence: CASSLQGAIQETQYF. The CDR3 DNA is TGTGCCAGCAGCTTACAGGGGGCAATTCAAGAGACCCAGTACTTC.

As to this clonotype: An end of the junction does not agree with germline; a read error may underlie this. The chain couples TRBV7-9 to TRBJ2-1; D is unresolved. Germline CDR1 is SEHNR and CDR2 is FQNEAQ (reference sequence). This CDR3 has 10 residues. The CDR3 spells CLVGYDEQFF. CDR3 nucleotides: TGCCTAGTTGGGTACGATGAGCAGTTCTTC.